These T cell receptor beta chains were read from a single sample in a study of cytotoxic CD8 clonotypes in ibrutinib-treated CLL. Assay: immunoSEQ multiplex PCR; the TCRdb copy retains only in-frame clones and omits some. The sample contains 150,000 or so clones, over 75% of which appear only once. Sample: PBMCs, taken after 36 months of ibrutinib treatment. The receptor source for this set is a human donor with chronic lymphocytic leukemia. Each CDR3 is given with its conserved first and last residue. D genes are given only for firm matches. Not all rows give a size; the values are once, few, many and, for expanded clones, a class.

TRBJ2-7 | - | - | TRBV29-1 | TGCAGCGTTCCAAACAGGGAGAGGAGCTCCTACGAGCAGTACTTC | CSVPNRERSSYEQYF
TRBJ1-2 | - | - | TRBV18 | TGTGCCAGCTCCCCCTTCCGGGAGGACTATGGCTACACCTTC | CASSPFREDYGYTF
TRBJ2-5 | - | once | TRBV30 | TGTGCCTGGAGTCACGGGAGAGAGACCCAGTACTTC | CAWSHGRETQYF
TRBJ1-1 | - | - | TRBV18 | TGTGCCAGCTCACCTTTTGTACAGGGAGGGACAACTGAAGCTTTCTTT | CASSPFVQGGTTEAFF
TRBJ2-7 | - | few | TRBV5-4 | TGTGCCAGCAGCTTGCTCAACTACGAGCAGTACTTC | CASSLLNYEQYF
TRBJ1-4 | - | - | TRBV7-9 | TGTGCCAGCAGCCTCCTCGTAGGACGTGGGTCCGGGAAACTGTTTTTT | CASSLLVGRGSGKLFF
TRBJ2-5 | TRBD2 | - | TRBV6-4 | TGTGCCAGCAGTGACCCGCGGACTAGCGGGAGGTTTGAGGAGACCCAGTACTTC | CASSDPRTSGRFEETQYF
TRBJ1-2 | - | - | TRBV6-1 | TGTGCCAGCGGGGCCCTGGCAGGCTATGGCTACACCTTC | CASGALAGYGYTF
TRBJ2-1 | - | few | TRBV7-9 | TGTGCCAGCAGCTCCCGCATAATCGGTGAGCAGTTCTTC | CASSSRIIGEQFF
TRBJ2-3 | - | - | TRBV10-3 | TGTGCCATCAGTGGAGGGCTTAGCACAGATACGCAGTATTTT | CAISGGLSTDTQYF